A selection of T cell receptor beta chains follows, all from one sample in a study of T cell repertoires in cytomegalovirus infection. TCRdb ran MiXCR on the reads and lists one entry per CDR3 protein. The repertoire holds about 400,000 distinct CDR3 sequences, with about a sixth as singletons. What was sequenced was PBMCs. These receptors were taken from a human donor in good health (CMV status not recorded). Some clones in this sample may be carry-over from other donors' samples. Both conserved end residues are part of each CDR3. The D gene is left open where the match is weak. A row's size may be missing; if present it is once, few, many or a size class.

j_gene: TRBJ1-5; d_gene: .; abundance: few; v_gene: TRBV29-1; CDR3nt: TGCAGCGCCTCACCAGGGTTAGGGCAGCCCCAGCATTTT; CDR3aa: CSASPGLGQPQHF
j_gene: TRBJ2-7; d_gene: .; abundance: many; v_gene: TRBV7-2; CDR3nt: TGTGCCAGCAGCTTAGGGCAGGCCCTTCGGGAGCAGTACTTC; CDR3aa: CASSLGQALREQYF
j_gene: TRBJ2-7; d_gene: TRBD1; abundance: once; v_gene: TRBV12-3/TRBV12-4; CDR3nt: TGTGCCAGCAGACTAGGGACAGGGAACAGCGAGCAGTACTTC; CDR3aa: CASRLGTGNSEQYF
j_gene: TRBJ1-5; d_gene: .; abundance: few; v_gene: TRBV24-1; CDR3nt: TGTGCCACCAGTGACCTGACAAGTAGCAATCAGCCCCAGCATTTT; CDR3aa: CATSDLTSSNQPQHF
j_gene: TRBJ2-1; d_gene: TRBD2; abundance: few; v_gene: TRBV7-6; CDR3nt: TGTGCCAGCAGCTTACTAGCGGGAGAGAGCAATGAGCAGTTCTTC; CDR3aa: CASSLLAGESNEQFF
j_gene: TRBJ1-1; d_gene: .; abundance: .; v_gene: TRBV2; CDR3nt: TGTGCCAGCAGTGAAACCGGGGCGCGTGGTGAAGCTTTCTTT; CDR3aa: CASSETGARGEAFF
j_gene: TRBJ2-5; d_gene: TRBD2; abundance: .; v_gene: TRBV30; CDR3nt: TGTGCCTGGAGTGTTAGCGGGAGTGAAGAGACCCAGTACTTC; CDR3aa: CAWSVSGSEETQYF
j_gene: TRBJ1-5; d_gene: .; abundance: few; v_gene: TRBV6-2/TRBV6-3; CDR3nt: TGTGCCAGCAGTGGGACCTCCTATCAGCCCCAGCATTTT; CDR3aa: CASSGTSYQPQHF
j_gene: TRBJ2-2; d_gene: .; abundance: few; v_gene: TRBV5-6; CDR3nt: TGTGCCAGCAGCCACAAACAGTACACCGGGGAGCTGTTTTTT; CDR3aa: CASSHKQYTGELFF
j_gene: TRBJ2-1; d_gene: TRBD2; abundance: few; v_gene: TRBV7-2; CDR3nt: TGTGCCAGCAGCCCGGGACTAGCGCTACACAATGAGCAGTTCTTC; CDR3aa: CASSPGLALHNEQFF
j_gene: TRBJ2-1; d_gene: .; abundance: .; v_gene: TRBV4-1; CDR3nt: TGCGCCAGCAGCCACAGGGGTAAATACAATGAGCAGTTCTTC; CDR3aa: CASSHRGKYNEQFF
j_gene: TRBJ2-1; d_gene: TRBD2; abundance: .; v_gene: TRBV18; CDR3nt: TGTGCCAGCTCCGAGACTAGCCGCAACTACAATGAGCAGTTCTTC; CDR3aa: CASSETSRNYNEQFF
j_gene: TRBJ2-7; d_gene: .; abundance: many; v_gene: TRBV7-2; CDR3nt: TGTGCCAGCAGTTTTATTAGCGGCCCCTCCTACGAGCAGTACTTC; CDR3aa: CASSFISGPSYEQYF
j_gene: TRBJ1-4; d_gene: TRBD1; abundance: .; v_gene: TRBV6-2/TRBV6-3; CDR3nt: TGTGCCAGCAGTTACTCCATCACAGGGGAGGATAATGAAAAACTGTTTTTT; CDR3aa: CASSYSITGEDNEKLFF
j_gene: TRBJ1-6; d_gene: .; abundance: .; v_gene: TRBV5-1; CDR3nt: TGCGCCAGCAGCGCCCTTGGGGACACAGGCTCACCCCTCCACTTT; CDR3aa: CASSALGDTGSPLHF
j_gene: TRBJ2-7; d_gene: .; abundance: .; v_gene: TRBV20-1; CDR3nt: TGCAGTGCTAGCGGAGACCGATCCTACGAGCAGTACTTC; CDR3aa: CSASGDRSYEQYF
j_gene: TRBJ2-5; d_gene: .; abundance: .; v_gene: TRBV6-5; CDR3nt: TGTGCCAGCAGTTGGGACCCGAGTGAGACCCAGTACTTC; CDR3aa: CASSWDPSETQYF
j_gene: TRBJ1-1; d_gene: TRBD1; abundance: few; v_gene: TRBV5-4; CDR3nt: TGTGCCAGCACTGGGACAGCGACGGATGAAGCTTTCTTT; CDR3aa: CASTGTATDEAFF
j_gene: TRBJ1-5; d_gene: .; abundance: .; v_gene: TRBV6-1; CDR3nt: TGTGCCAGCAGGGACGATCAGCCCCAGCATTTT; CDR3aa: CASRDDQPQHF
j_gene: TRBJ2-1; d_gene: .; abundance: few; v_gene: TRBV6-2/TRBV6-3; CDR3nt: TGTGCCAGCAAGACTCGCTGGGCCCAGGGTGAGCAGTTCTTC; CDR3aa: CASKTRWAQGEQFF
j_gene: TRBJ1-6; d_gene: .; abundance: few; v_gene: TRBV27; CDR3nt: TGTGCCAGCAGTTCAGCCTCGCGTTCACCCCTCCACTTT; CDR3aa: CASSSASRSPLHF
j_gene: TRBJ1-2; d_gene: TRBD1; abundance: many; v_gene: TRBV7-8; CDR3nt: TGTGCCAGCAGCCCCGTGAATATTGGACAGGGCTTCCTCGGCTATGGCTACACCTTC; CDR3aa: CASSPVNIGQGFLGYGYTF
j_gene: TRBJ2-1; d_gene: TRBD2; abundance: .; v_gene: TRBV4-1; CDR3nt: TGCGCCAGCAGCCCGGGACTAGCCATAGACAATGAGCAGTTCTTC; CDR3aa: CASSPGLAIDNEQFF
j_gene: TRBJ1-1; d_gene: .; abundance: .; v_gene: TRBV2; CDR3nt: TGTGCCAGCAGTGCATTTATGATGAACACTGAAGCTTTCTTT; CDR3aa: CASSAFMMNTEAFF
j_gene: TRBJ2-1; d_gene: .; abundance: .; v_gene: TRBV2; CDR3nt: TGTGCCGACAGCGGACAGATCCCCGCCAATGAGCAGTTCTTC; CDR3aa: CADSGQIPANEQFF
j_gene: TRBJ1-6; d_gene: .; abundance: many; v_gene: TRBV19; CDR3nt: TGTGCCAGTAGTGATCGGACGGGGACCGATAATTCACCCCTCCACTTT; CDR3aa: CASSDRTGTDNSPLHF
j_gene: TRBJ1-1; d_gene: .; abundance: .; v_gene: TRBV6-5; CDR3nt: TGTGCCAGTACGCGAGGCGGCGGCACTGAAGCTTTCTTT; CDR3aa: CASTRGGGTEAFF
j_gene: TRBJ2-7; d_gene: TRBD1; abundance: .; v_gene: TRBV28; CDR3nt: TGTGCCAGCAGTTCCCCCGGACAGGGAAAGGTCGAGCAGTACTTC; CDR3aa: CASSSPGQGKVEQYF
j_gene: TRBJ2-2; d_gene: .; abundance: .; v_gene: TRBV6-2/TRBV6-3; CDR3nt: TGTGCCAGCAGTTACTCACAGTCGGGGGAGCTGTTTTTT; CDR3aa: CASSYSQSGELFF
j_gene: TRBJ1-1; d_gene: TRBD1; abundance: few; v_gene: TRBV12-3/TRBV12-4; CDR3nt: TGTGCCAGCAGCCGGACTCTCAGGGGGGCGAACACTGAAGCTTTCTTT; CDR3aa: CASSRTLRGANTEAFF
j_gene: TRBJ2-1; d_gene: TRBD2; abundance: many; v_gene: TRBV6-1; CDR3nt: TGTGCCAGCAGTGGTAGCGGGGGGGCCTACAATGAGCAGTTCTTC; CDR3aa: CASSGSGGAYNEQFF
j_gene: TRBJ2-1; d_gene: .; abundance: many; v_gene: TRBV7-2; CDR3nt: TGTGCCAGCAGCTCCTCCTCGTATGGGTACAATGAGCAGTTCTTC; CDR3aa: CASSSSSYGYNEQFF
j_gene: TRBJ2-1; d_gene: .; abundance: many; v_gene: TRBV18; CDR3nt: TGTGCCAGCTCACCCCCGGTTGGGACGAAATTAAACAATGAGCAGTTCTTC; CDR3aa: CASSPPVGTKLNNEQFF
j_gene: TRBJ2-5; d_gene: .; abundance: .; v_gene: TRBV18; CDR3nt: TGTGCCAGCTCACCAGGTACACCTCGGGAGACCCAGTACTTC; CDR3aa: CASSPGTPRETQYF
j_gene: TRBJ1-3; d_gene: TRBD1; abundance: .; v_gene: TRBV7-6; CDR3nt: TGTGCCAGCAGCTTAATTCCAGGGACAGTCTCGGGAAACACCATATATTTT; CDR3aa: CASSLIPGTVSGNTIYF
j_gene: TRBJ2-7; d_gene: TRBD2; abundance: once; v_gene: TRBV20-1; CDR3nt: TGCAGTGCTAGAGGGCCGACTAGCGTAGCGTCCTACGAGCAGTACTTC; CDR3aa: CSARGPTSVASYEQYF
j_gene: TRBJ2-5; d_gene: .; abundance: few; v_gene: TRBV7-9; CDR3nt: TGTGCCAGCAGCTTAGTCCAGGGCAGACAAGAGACCCAGTACTTC; CDR3aa: CASSLVQGRQETQYF